A single sample is the source of the 15 T cell receptor beta chains below, sequenced in a study of Ad26.COV2.S vaccination and SARS-CoV-2 variants. The treatment was: around 19 received Ad26.COV2.S at low or high dose, single or two shots; about 5 received placebo; per-sample allocation not given. It was on day 63 after the first vaccine or placebo injection that samples were taken. Sequencing used immunoSEQ multiplex PCR; TCRdb keeps in-frame clones, though not all of them. This table has hundreds of thousands of clones, 88% appearing once. Sequencing used peripheral blood, obtained in a trial of Ad26.COV2.S vaccine versus placebo. These receptor sequences come from a person aged 18 to 59 who received the Ad26.COV2.S COVID-19 vaccine or a placebo.

The chain joins TRBV6-2 or TRBV6-3 to TRBJ2-1; no reliable D call. Looked up from germline, CDR1 is MNHEY and CDR2 is SVGEGT. V was cut by 2 bases and J by 3 bases, with 8 bases left in between. This CDR3 is built from 14 residues. In DNA, the CDR3 is TGTGCCAGCAGTTACGGGTCGAACTACAATGAGCAGTTCTTC. As protein: CASSYGSNYNEQFF.

Only one count was recorded for this clone. This chain links TRBV7-2 with TRBJ1-5; TRBD1 aligns across 7 bases. Germline CDR1 SGHTA, CDR2 FQGNSA. The CDR3 consists of 17 residues. V was clipped by 2 bases and J by 2 bases; unmatched bases: 9. CDR3 nucleotide sequence: TGTGCCAGCAGCTTACGAGGATGGACAGGCGGCAATCAGCCCCAGCATTTT. The encoded protein is CASSLRGWTGGNQPQHF. Together with reference TRBV7-2 and TRBJ1-5, the CDR3 gives the full variable domain: GAGVSQSPSNKVTEKGKDVELRCDPISGHTALYWYRQSLGQGLEFLIYFQGNSAPDKSGLPSDRFSAERTGGSVSTLTIQRTQQEDSAVYLCASSLRGWTGGNQPQHFGDGTRLSIL.

The rearrangement uses TRBV29-1 and TRBJ1-4, with a tentative D call TRBD1 (6 bases). Germline assignment: CDR1 SQVTM and CDR2 ANQGSEA. The CDR3 has 13 residues. V was trimmed by 4 bases and J by 7 bases, leaving 13 bases between them. The CDR3: CSVVQGNSEKLFF. CDR3 in DNA: TGCAGCGTTGTTCAGGGGAATAGTGAAAAACTGTTTTTT. Full variable domain (outside the CDR3, taken from reference TRBV29-1 and TRBJ1-4): SAVISQKPSRDICQRGTSLTIQCQVDSQVTMMFWYRQQPGQSLTLIATANQGSEATYESGFVIDKFPISRPNLTFSTLTVSNMSPEDSSIYLCSVVQGNSEKLFFGSGTQLSVL.

The rearrangement uses TRBV7-8 and TRBJ2-7; 7 nucleotides match TRBD1. The CDR3 spans 14 residues. The junction had 3 bases not matched to a gene; V was cut back by 1 base and J by 3 bases. Germline CDR1 SGHVS, CDR2 FQNEAQ. DNA of the CDR3: TGTGCCAGCAGCTTAGACAGGGGTAACTACGAGCAGTACTTC. Protein sequence: CASSLDRGNYEQYF.

The chain recombines TRBV27 with TRBJ1-3; a possible D gene is TRBD1 (6 bases). The CDR3 is made up of 16 amino acids. Trimming left V 5 bases short and J 8 bases short, with 22 bases between. The germline V gene has CDR1 MNHEY and CDR2 SMNVEV (reference sequence). The CDR3 nucleotides read TGTGCCAGCAGTCTAGGGTCGATGGGCAGGGGAGACACCATATATTTT. Translation gives CASSLGSMGRGDTIYF.

The V call is TRBV3-1 (or the pseudogene TRBV3-2), the J call TRBJ2-2; D is unresolved. CDR1 is LGHDT, CDR2 YNNKEL, per germline (reference sequence). CDR3 length: 16 amino acids. V was pared by 1 base and J by 5 bases, with 14 bases between. CDR3 sequence: CASSQGSGVRTGELFF. The CDR3 nucleotides read TGTGCCAGCAGCCAAGGGTCCGGAGTCCGAACCGGGGAGCTGTTTTTT.

The chain couples TRBV11-3 to TRBJ2-1, with D unclear. Trimming left V 3 bases short and J 2 bases short, with 11 bases between. The CDR3 consists of 15 residues. CDR1 is SGHNT, CDR2 YENEEA, per germline. This chain's CDR3 is CASSFGRSTYNEQFF. As DNA, the CDR3 is TGTGCCAGCAGCTTCGGCCGATCTACCTACAATGAGCAGTTCTTC.

The chain couples TRBV5-4 to TRBJ1-3; D not certain. This CDR3 contains 15 residues. CDR1 is SGHNT and CDR2 is YYREEE in the germline V gene (reference sequence). V dropped 5 bases and J dropped 2 bases, with 14 bases sitting between them. The CDR3 loop reads CASSSAASPGNTIYF. The CDR3 nucleotides are TGTGCCAGCAGTTCGGCGGCCAGCCCTGGAAACACCATATATTTT. The whole variable domain, filled in from reference TRBV5-4 and TRBJ1-3, reads ETGVTQSPTHLIKTRGQQVTLRCSSQSGHNTVSWYQQALGQGPQFIFQYYREEENGRGNFPPRFSGLQFPNYSSELNVNALELDDSALYLCASSSAASPGNTIYFGEGSWLTVV.

This clone was detected a few times. The rearrangement uses TRBV7-3 and TRBJ1-5; D not resolved. Germline V gene lookup returns CDR1 SGHTA and CDR2 FQGTGA. The CDR3 loop spans 13 amino acids. V was pared by 5 bases and J by 0 bases, with 5 bases between. DNA of the CDR3: TGTGCCAGCAGCCAAAATAGCAATCAGCCCCAGCATTTT. Translation: CASSQNSNQPQHF.

This chain joins TRBV9 and TRBJ2-7, with TRBD2 matching over 8 bases. With 4 bases clipped from V and 3 bases from J, the junction kept 9 bases outside the gene matches. Germline V gene sequence: CDR1 SGDLS, CDR2 YYNGEE. The length of the CDR3 is 15 residues. The DNA of the CDR3 is TGTGCCAGCAGCCTCTCCGGGCGGGAGGACTACGAGCAGTACTTC. It translates to CASSLSGREDYEQYF. Based on the CDR3 plus reference TRBV9 and TRBJ2-7, the full variable domain is DSGVTQTPKHLITATGQRVTLRCSPRSGDLSVYWYQQSLDQGLQFLIQYYNGEERAKGNILERFSAQQFPDLHSELNLSSLELGDSALYFCASSLSGREDYEQYFGPGTRLTVT.

J is TRBJ2-7 and V is TRBV29-1; D is perhaps TRBD2 (6 bases). From germline, CDR1 is SQVTM and CDR2 ANQGSEA. The CDR3 is made up of 12 amino acids. CDR3 bases: TGCAGTGGCCGGGTGGGGGGAAGAGAGCAGTACTTC. It yields the protein CSGRVGGREQYF.

The V and J genes are TRBV28 and TRBJ1-1; tentative D call: TRBD1 (5 bases). Germline V gene data show CDR1 as MDHEN and CDR2 as SYDVKM. The CDR3 runs 18 residues. The V end was cut by 4 bases, the J end by 6 bases, with 27 bases between. The CDR3 loop reads CASSSIGAVGLSGSEAFF. The CDR3 coding sequence is TGTGCCAGCAGTTCGATTGGGGCAGTCGGACTCTCGGGGTCTGAAGCTTTCTTT.

Note on this clone: One end of the junction does not line up with germline, which may come from a read error. The chain employs TRBV27 and TRBJ1-2; the match to TRBD1 covers 8 bases. Germline CDR1 MNHEY, CDR2 SMNVEV (reference sequence). This CDR3 comprises 13 residues. The CDR3 loop is CASTLGQGYGYTF. The CDR3 DNA is TGTGCCAGCACTTTAGGACAGGGCTATGGCTACACCTTC.

The genes are TRBV28 and TRBJ1-1, with 9 bases lining up with TRBD1. Germline lookup yields CDR1 MDHEN and CDR2 SYDVKM. The CDR3 sequence is 16 residues long. Losses at the gene ends were 11 bases for V and 8 bases for J; bases not matched to a gene: 21. Here the CDR3 DNA reads TGTGCCGGGGGGAGGGATGGACAGGGGTTCCTGCAAGAAGCTTTCTTT. It translates to CAGGRDGQGFLQEAFF.

The chain links TRBV27 to TRBJ2-7; D gene uncertain. Germline values: CDR1 MNHEY, CDR2 SMNVEV (reference sequence). Trimming shortened V by 4 bases and J by 0 bases, and 13 bases separated the two germline ends. CDR3 size: 15 residues. The CDR3 DNA follows: TGTGCCAGCAGTTCCCCTTGGATGAGCTCCTACGAGCAGTACTTC. Amino acid sequence: CASSSPWMSSYEQYF.